The 23 T cell receptor beta chains in this list originate from one sample, sequenced in a study of cytomegalovirus exposure and HLA in healthy donors. PCR amplification relied on 60 Vbeta primers (plus 13 Jbeta primers). Libraries were prepared by immunoSEQ multiplex PCR; TCRdb keeps only in-frame clonotypes and omits some of them. The sample yields around 170,000 clones, more than 65% seen once. The sequencing sample was made of PBMCs. The receptors originated from a woman aged 25 to 39 in good health and CMV-seropositive.

This clone came up a few times. J is TRBJ2-5 and V is TRBV14, with 15 positions matching TRBD2. The junction had 4 bases not matched to a gene; V was cut back by 4 bases and J by 4 bases. This CDR3 has 16 residues. The germline V gene encodes CDR1 SGHDN and CDR2 FVKESK. The CDR3 coding sequence is TGTGCCAGCAGCCGGACTAGCGGGGGGGCACGAGAGACCCAGTACTTC. Translation gives CASSRTSGGARETQYF.

V is TRBV9 and J is TRBJ2-1; 7 bases line up with TRBD2. J lost 9 bases, V lost 5 bases, and 8 bases had no gene match. The germline gives CDR1 SGDLS, CDR2 YYNGEE. This CDR3 is 13 amino acids long. The CDR3 protein is CASRGEGMAEQFF. In DNA, the CDR3 is TGTGCCAGCAGGGGGGAGGGGATGGCTGAGCAGTTCTTC.

This chain links TRBV28 with TRBJ1-6, with D perhaps matching TRBD1 (6 bases). Germline V gene data show CDR1 as MDHEN and CDR2 as SYDVKM. The V and J ends lost 6 bases and 11 bases respectively, with 17 bases between them. This CDR3 spans 14 amino acids. The CDR3 sequence is CASRASGGATPLHF. As DNA, the CDR3 is TGTGCCAGCAGGGCTAGCGGGGGGGCGACACCCCTCCACTTT. Using reference TRBV28 and TRBJ1-6 for the parts outside the CDR3, the full variable domain is DVKVTQSSRYLVKRTGEKVFLECVQDMDHENMFWYRQDPGLGLRLIYFSYDVKMKEKGDIPEGYSVSREKKERFSLILESASTNQTSMYLCASRASGGATPLHFGNGTRLTVT.

The rearrangement links TRBV2 to TRBJ1-2; no clear D. V was cut by 4 bases and J by 8 bases, with 17 bases left in between. This CDR3 comprises 14 residues. Germline assignment: CDR1 SNHLY and CDR2 FYNNEI. CDR3 nucleotide sequence: TGTGCCAGCAGTGGGGCAGGCCTAGGAGGGGGCTACACCTTC. It is translated as CASSGAGLGGGYTF. Full variable domain (remainder filled in from reference TRBV2 and TRBJ1-2): EPEVTQTPSHQVTQMGQEVILRCVPISNHLYFYWYRQILGQKVEFLVSFYNNEISEKSEIFDDQFSVERPDGSNFTLKIRSTKLEDSAMYFCASSGAGLGGGYTFGSGTRLTVV.

The chain has TRBV6-1 and TRBJ1-2; 9 nucleotides agree with TRBD1. With 8 bases clipped from V and 7 bases from J, the junction kept 14 bases outside the gene matches. In germline, CDR1 is MNHNS, CDR2 SASEGT. The CDR3 runs 15 residues. The CDR3 DNA follows: TGTGCCAGCGGGGGGACAGGGATGAGGGCGATTGGCTACACCTTC. Amino acids: CASGGTGMRAIGYTF.

This clone has just a few counts. The chain has TRBV2 and TRBJ2-2; 8 bases are a match to TRBD1. V was clipped by 5 bases and J by 5 bases; unmatched bases: 1. Germline-derived CDR1 and CDR2 are SNHLY and FYNNEI. The CDR3 has 13 residues. This CDR3 is CASSRQGTGELFF. Written as DNA, the CDR3 is TGTGCCAGCAGTAGACAGGGGACCGGGGAGCTGTTTTTT.

This clone was seen only a few times. The J gene is TRBJ1-1, the V gene TRBV6-5, with 10 bases aligning to TRBD1. The CDR3 has 14 residues. V shed 4 bases, J shed 4 bases, and the junction held 3 bases outside the gene matches. Germline-derived CDR1 and CDR2 are MNHEY and SVGAGI. CDR3 DNA: TGTGCCAGCAGTTGGACAGGGGGGGGCACTGAAGCTTTCTTT. This codes for CASSWTGGGTEAFF.

The rearrangement uses TRBV5-4 and TRBJ2-5; D uncertain. The ends were cut back, 1 base at V and 2 bases at J, with 9 bases in the middle. The CDR3 is 14 residues long. CDR1 is SGHNT and CDR2 is YYREEE in the germline V gene (reference sequence). The CDR3 region is CASSLFTGQETQYF. The CDR3 DNA sequence: TGTGCCAGCAGCTTGTTCACGGGTCAAGAGACCCAGTACTTC.

The chain uses TRBV4-1 and TRBJ2-1; D unclear. This CDR3 contains 14 residues. Between the trimmed V and J ends, which lost 3 bases and 3 bases, there was a span of 9 bases. The germline CDR1 and CDR2 sequences are MGHRA and YSYEKL. The CDR3 bases are TGCGCCAGCAGCCACGTACAAAGCTACAATGAGCAGTTCTTC. Translation: CASSHVQSYNEQFF.

This clone appeared once. The chain links TRBV11-3 to TRBJ2-7, with TRBD1 matching 7 bases. This CDR3 contains 13 residues. Looked up from germline, CDR1 is SGHNT and CDR2 is YENEEA. The V and J ends lost 5 bases and 6 bases, in that order; junction bases with no gene match: 7. CDR3 in amino acids: CASSPRGGGEQYF. In DNA form, the CDR3 reads TGTGCCAGCAGCCCCAGAGGGGGCGGCGAGCAGTACTTC.

The chain employs TRBV11-3 and TRBJ2-2, with a possible D match to TRBD1 (6 bases). The CDR3 length is 15 residues. Trimming took 7 bases from V and 2 from J, leaving 14 bases between them. Germline V gene data show CDR1 as SGHNT and CDR2 as YENEEA. The DNA of the CDR3 is TGTGCCAGCACCCAGGGGCCACCCAACACCGGGGAGCTGTTTTTT. This sequence encodes CASTQGPPNTGELFF.

The chain recombines TRBV29-1 with TRBJ2-2; the D gene is possibly TRBD1 (5 bases). The CDR3 sequence is 13 residues long. Germline-derived CDR1 and CDR2 are SQVTM and ANQGSEA. The V gene lost 1 base and the J gene lost 5 bases, with 8 bases spanning the gap. CDR3 protein: CSVEARDTGELFF. In DNA form, the CDR3 reads TGCAGCGTTGAAGCCAGGGATACCGGGGAGCTGTTTTTT.

The chain joins TRBV5-1 to TRBJ2-5; TRBD1 is a possible D gene (5 bases). The V end was cut by 1 base, the J end by 4 bases, with 11 bases between. CDR1 SGHRS and CDR2 YFSETQ come from the germline V gene. The CDR3 is made up of 14 amino acids. The CDR3 DNA reads as TGCGCCAGCAGCTTGTTGGGCAGGGTAGAGACCCAGTACTTC. Translating it yields CASSLLGRVETQYF.

V gene TRBV27 combines with J gene TRBJ2-1; 11 bases line up with TRBD1. The CDR3 covers 14 residues. The germline gives CDR1 MNHEY, CDR2 SMNVEV (reference sequence). The V gene end was trimmed by 8 bases and the J gene end by 6 bases; junction bases not matched to a gene: 6. The CDR3 loop reads CASGAGTGGNEQFF. The DNA for the CDR3 is TGTGCCAGCGGAGCCGGGACAGGGGGCAATGAGCAGTTCTTC.

V usage is TRBV19 and J usage is TRBJ1-2, with D maybe TRBD1 (5 bases). V lost 8 bases and J 1 base, leaving 11 bases between the germline ends. The germline gives CDR1 LNHDA, CDR2 SQIVND (reference sequence). The CDR3 runs 13 residues. The CDR3 DNA sequence: TGTGCCAGTTGTCGGGGGGTTAACTATGGCTACACCTTC. As protein: CASCRGVNYGYTF.

The rearrangement joins TRBV6-1 to TRBJ1-5; D ambiguous. The CDR3 is 13 amino acids. The V end was cut by 6 bases, the J end by 1 base, with 7 bases between. Germline CDR1 reads MNHNS; CDR2 reads SASEGT. Written as DNA, the CDR3 is TGTGCCAGCAGCCCAACAAGCAATCAGCCCCAGCATTTT. This codes for CASSPTSNQPQHF.

There are a few counts of this clone. The genes are TRBV7-9 and TRBJ1-6, with 9 nucleotides matching TRBD1. The CDR3 is 14 amino acids. Germline assignment: CDR1 SEHNR and CDR2 FQNEAQ (reference sequence). The ends lost 3 bases at V and 10 bases at J; junction bases unmatched: 4. The DNA of the CDR3 is TGTGCCAGCAGCTTCGGACAGGGGTCCTCACCCCTCCACTTT. The encoded protein is CASSFGQGSSPLHF.

The chain couples TRBV7-9 to TRBJ2-7; D may be TRBD2 (6 bases). The CDR3 covers 13 residues. Germline V gene lookup returns CDR1 SEHNR and CDR2 FQNEAQ (reference sequence). V lost 1 base, J lost 11 bases, and 15 bases lay in between. The CDR3 bases are TGTGCCAGCAGCTTAGACGGGGGAGTCGCAAAGTACTTC. This sequence encodes CASSLDGGVAKYF.

V usage is TRBV28 and J usage is TRBJ2-1; the match to TRBD2 covers 8 bases. Per germline, CDR1 MDHEN and CDR2 SYDVKM. This CDR3 is built from 15 residues. Trimming took 7 bases from V and 6 from J; bases not matched to a gene: 11. CDR3 nucleotides: TGTGCCAGCACCTCCGGGGGGGGCCCGGGCAATGAGCAGTTCTTC. It yields the protein CASTSGGGPGNEQFF.

This sequence joins TRBV11-2 and TRBJ2-3; TRBD2 matches at 13 bases. Germline CDR1 SGHAT, CDR2 FQNNGV. V was pared by 5 bases and J by 3 bases, with 5 bases of the junction left unmatched. CDR3 length: 16 residues. The CDR3: CASSVRLAGGTDTQYF. The CDR3 region has the DNA TGTGCCAGCAGCGTTCGACTAGCGGGGGGTACAGATACGCAGTATTTT.

The chain combines TRBV28 with TRBJ2-3; TRBD2 is a possible D gene (6 bases). Trimming stripped 6 bases from V and 10 bases from J, with 20 bases between. This CDR3 has 14 residues. CDR1 and CDR2 (germline): MDHEN, SYDVKM. The CDR3 coding sequence is TGTGCCAGCAGCTCGGGACTCGCGATATGGGCGCAGTATTTT. Its protein is CASSSGLAIWAQYF.

This chain joins TRBV12-2 and TRBJ2-7; no check of the table's D call, TRBD1, against the DNA was made. TRBV12-2 is listed as a pseudogene. The CDR3 spans 16 residues. This CDR3 reads CASRSSYRQGSYEQYF. In DNA form, the CDR3 reads TGTGCAAGTCGCTCCAGCTATCGACAGGGCTCCTACGAGCAGTACTTC.

V gene TRBV11-2 combines with J gene TRBJ1-5; tentatively, D is TRBD1 (5 bases). The germline gives CDR1 SGHAT, CDR2 FQNNGV. CDR3 length: 16 amino acids. Between the trimmed V and J ends, which lost 0 bases and 3 bases, there was a span of 12 bases. CDR3 sequence: CASSLDRDSYNQPQHF. CDR3 DNA sequence: TGTGCCAGCAGCTTAGACAGGGATTCTTACAATCAGCCCCAGCATTTT. Together with reference TRBV11-2 and TRBJ1-5, the CDR3 gives the full variable domain: EAGVAQSPRYKIIEKRQSVAFWCNPISGHATLYWYQQILGQGPKLLIQFQNNGVVDDSQLPKDRFSAERLKGVDSTLKIQPAKLEDSAVYLCASSLDRDSYNQPQHFGDGTRLSIL.